The 17 T cell receptor beta chains given below trace back to one sample, sequenced in a study of cytomegalovirus exposure and HLA in healthy donors. The PCR employed 60 Vbeta primers together with 13 Jbeta primers. Data came from immunoSEQ multiplex PCR; TCRdb stores just in-frame clones and leaves some out. The table shows about 190,000 clones, with approximately 70% occurring only once. The sequenced material came from PBMCs. The source of these receptors is a young woman in good health and CMV-seropositive.

The chain joins TRBV28 to TRBJ2-2; possible D gene TRBD2, 6 bases. Trimming stripped 7 bases from V and 8 bases from J, with 11 bases between. The CDR3 contains 12 residues. The germline V gene has CDR1 MDHEN and CDR2 SYDVKM. CDR3 amino acids: CASTLGRGELFF. CDR3 coding DNA: TGTGCCAGCACCCTCGGGAGAGGGGAGCTGTTTTTT.

This clone was seen more than once but under ten times. The chain couples TRBV6-5 to TRBJ1-1, with no clear D. Germline V gene sequence: CDR1 MNHEY, CDR2 SVGAGI. The CDR3 contains 13 residues. V lost 6 bases and J 1 base, leaving 9 bases between the germline ends. CDR3 DNA sequence: TGTGCCAGCAGGGCGGGGAAGAACACTGAAGCTTTCTTT. Amino acids: CASRAGKNTEAFF.

The V gene is TRBV28, the J gene TRBJ2-3, with 9 bases fitting TRBD2. CDR3 size: 16 residues. The V gene end was trimmed by 3 bases and the J gene end by 4 bases; junction bases not matched to a gene: 8. Germline loops: CDR1 MDHEN, CDR2 SYDVKM. CDR3 region: CASSFSLAGVADTQYF. The CDR3 DNA is TGTGCCAGCAGTTTTAGCTTAGCGGGAGTCGCAGATACGCAGTATTTT.

The genes are TRBV5-6 and TRBJ2-2; a possible D gene is TRBD2 (5 bases). Looked up from germline, CDR1 is SGHDT and CDR2 is YYEEEE. The CDR3 length is 15 residues. Deletions cut 3 bases from V and 0 bases from J, with 9 bases between. CDR3 in amino acids: CASSSEASNTGELFF. In DNA, the CDR3 is TGTGCCAGCAGCTCGGAGGCCTCGAACACCGGGGAGCTGTTTTTT.

The chain is built from TRBV29-1 and TRBJ1-6; D gene ambiguous. Looked up from germline, CDR1 is SQVTM and CDR2 is ANQGSEA. CDR3 length equals 13 residues. V dropped 4 bases and J dropped 7 bases, with 11 bases sitting between them. The CDR3 protein is CSVGFAGNSPLHF. CDR3 DNA: TGCAGCGTTGGATTTGCGGGGAATTCACCCCTCCACTTT. The full variable domain, its missing parts supplied by reference TRBV29-1 and TRBJ1-6, is SAVISQKPSRDICQRGTSLTIQCQVDSQVTMMFWYRQQPGQSLTLIATANQGSEATYESGFVIDKFPISRPNLTFSTLTVSNMSPEDSSIYLCSVGFAGNSPLHFGNGTRLTVT.

The chain is built from TRBV5-4 and TRBJ2-7; 10 positions agree with TRBD1. CDR1 is SGHNT, CDR2 YYREEE, per germline (reference sequence). The CDR3 extends over 15 amino acids. J was trimmed by 7 bases and V by 3 bases; bases with no gene match: 10. For the CDR3, the DNA is TGTGCCAGCAGCTCGCCGGGACAGGGGAATTTGGAGCAGTACTTC. Protein product: CASSSPGQGNLEQYF.

The chain carries TRBV27 and TRBJ2-7; TRBD2 agrees at 8 bases. From germline, CDR1 is MNHEY and CDR2 SMNVEV (reference sequence). This CDR3 comprises 13 residues. Unmatched junction bases numbered 10, after V lost 10 bases and J lost 5 bases. This CDR3 is CATKGREVDEQYF. CDR3 nucleotide sequence: TGTGCCACCAAGGGGCGGGAGGTCGACGAGCAGTACTTC.

The chain joins TRBV28 to TRBJ2-7; TRBD1 matches at 7 bases. V dropped 5 bases and J dropped 2; count of bases not matched to a gene: 9. Germline V gene data show CDR1 as MDHEN and CDR2 as SYDVKM. The CDR3 totals 15 residues. The CDR3 here is CASSVTGALPYEQYF. The CDR3 nucleotides are TGTGCCAGCAGTGTCACAGGGGCCCTTCCCTACGAGCAGTACTTC.

J is TRBJ1-2 and V is TRBV6-1, with a tentative D call TRBD1 (6 bases). V gave up 6 bases and J gave up 4 bases, with 12 bases separating them. Germline V gene lookup returns CDR1 MNHNS and CDR2 SASEGT. The CDR3 extends over 13 amino acids. The CDR3 sequence is CASSPQDSYGYTF. CDR3 bases: TGTGCCAGCAGCCCTCAGGACAGCTATGGCTACACCTTC.

The gene calls are TRBV28 and TRBJ2-7; TRBD2 might be the D (6 bases). CDR1 is MDHEN and CDR2 is SYDVKM in the germline V gene. Trimming removed 6 bases from V and 0 bases from J, with 15 bases in between. The CDR3 contains 15 residues. This chain's CDR3 is CASSRGTGGSYEQYF. In nucleotides, the CDR3 is TGTGCCAGCAGCCGAGGGACTGGCGGCTCCTACGAGCAGTACTTC.

This clone showed up just once. The chain couples TRBV5-1 to TRBJ2-3; D is unclear. The V gene's germline CDR1 is SGHRS and CDR2 YFSETQ. The CDR3 extends over 14 amino acids. Between the trimmed V and J ends, which lost 0 bases and 3 bases, there was a span of 8 bases. CDR3 sequence: CASSLVTTTDTQYF. CDR3 bases: TGCGCCAGCAGCTTGGTTACTACAACAGATACGCAGTATTTT.

On this clone itself: The same CDR3 arises from other DNA sequences in this sample as well. The rearrangement joins TRBV27 to TRBJ1-1; no definite D call. The CDR3 has 13 residues. Per germline, CDR1 MNHEY and CDR2 SMNVEV (reference sequence). V shed 3 bases and J shed 5 bases, with 10 bases lying between them. The CDR3 sequence is CASSFGGRTEAFF. The CDR3 nucleotides read TGTGCCAGCAGTTTCGGAGGTCGTACTGAAGCTTTCTTT.

This chain links TRBV6-5 with TRBJ1-1; the D gene is possibly TRBD1 (6 bases). In germline, CDR1 is MNHEY, CDR2 SVGAGI. This CDR3 is built from 14 residues. Trimming took off 6 bases at V and 2 bases at J, with 13 bases between the two ends. This chain's CDR3 is CASSFGQSNTEAFF. The CDR3 coding sequence is TGTGCCAGCAGCTTTGGACAGTCAAACACTGAAGCTTTCTTT.

Details on this clone: The junction shows a germline mismatch at one end, possibly a read error. V usage is TRBV7-6 and J usage is TRBJ1-1; unclear D gene. CDR3 size: 15 residues. Germline loops: CDR1 SGHVS, CDR2 FNYEAQ. The CDR3 loop is CASSLHPGPNPEAFF. In DNA form, the CDR3 reads TGTGCCAGCAGCTTACATCCAGGCCCGAACCCTGAAGCTTTCTTT. Complete variable domain (other parts from reference TRBV7-6 and TRBJ1-1): GAGVSQSPRYKVTKRGQDVALRCDPISGHVSLYWYRQALGQGPEFLTYFNYEAQQDKSGLPNDRFSAERPEGSISTLTIQRTEQRDSAMYRCASSLHPGPNPEAFFGQGTRLTVV.

The rearrangement uses TRBV6-1 and TRBJ1-1, with TRBD1 identical over 7 bases. The CDR3 contains 13 residues. V lost 10 bases to trimming and J lost 4 bases; unmatched junction nucleotides: 9. Germline V CDR1 and CDR2: MNHNS, SASEGT. The CDR3 DNA follows: TGTGCCACCTTCTACGAGGGGGCCACTGAAGCTTTCTTT. Translating gives CATFYEGATEAFF.

The chain couples TRBV7-9 to TRBJ1-4; 10 positions match TRBD1. The V gene's germline CDR1 is SEHNR and CDR2 FQNEAQ (reference sequence). This CDR3 is built from 17 residues. V gave up 2 bases and J gave up 8 bases; unmatched junction bases: 11. This chain's CDR3 is CASSLLGGTGVSEKLFF. As DNA, the CDR3 is TGTGCCAGCAGCTTACTAGGTGGGACAGGGGTTTCGGAAAAACTGTTTTTT.

This chain uses TRBV11-2 with TRBJ2-1; TRBD2 aligns across 12 bases. The CDR3 is 17 amino acids. Trimming at V came to 1 base and at J to 4 bases, leaving 5 bases not matched to a gene. CDR1 is SGHAT and CDR2 is FQNNGV in the germline V gene. CDR3: CASSLGLAGASYNEQFF. DNA for the CDR3: TGTGCCAGCAGCTTAGGACTAGCGGGAGCATCTTACAATGAGCAGTTCTTC.